The next 4 T cell receptor beta chains were all read from a single sample in a study of T cell responses to AZD1222 COVID-19 vaccine (TCRdb year 2021). Receptor amplification or capture employed the immunoSEQ multiplex PCR assay. TCRdb took this table from immuneACCESS and kept in-frame rearrangements with V and J called. Such tables lack part of the clones; where checked against another copy, unresolved V genes explain under half of the gap, and the rest is unexplained. This sample holds roughly 120,000 clones; more than 85% were observed only once. Roughly 7.1% of the sample rests with the top ten. The time point label, read with the paper, signifies: about 28 days (+/-7) after the second vaccine dose. Specimen: peripheral blood, collected 28 days after the second AZD1222 dose. All receptors derive from an adult who received the AZD1222 COVID-19 vaccine.

The chain has TRBV28 and TRBJ2-7; a weak D match, TRBD2 (7 bases). From germline, CDR1 is MDHEN and CDR2 SYDVKM. V was pared by 8 bases and J by 0 bases, with 17 bases between. The CDR3 has 15 amino acids. The CDR3 sequence: CASRLGGGRSYEQYF. CDR3 nucleotides: TGTGCCAGCCGCCTAGGGGGGGGGCGCTCCTACGAGCAGTACTTC.

The chain joins TRBV6-5 to TRBJ2-3, with D maybe TRBD2 (6 bases). CDR3 length: 11 amino acids. Germline V gives CDR1 MNHEY, CDR2 SVGAGI. V was pared by 9 bases and J by 8 bases, with 12 bases between. The CDR3: CASQAGGTQYF. The CDR3 DNA sequence: TGTGCCAGTCAAGCGGGCGGTACGCAGTATTTT.

The chain couples TRBV15 to TRBJ2-1; 14 nucleotides match TRBD2. This CDR3 region has 17 residues. Germline loops: CDR1 LNHNV, CDR2 YYDKDF (reference sequence). V was pared by 0 bases and J by 4 bases, with 2 bases of the junction left unmatched. The CDR3 sequence is CATSRDGTSGSYNEQFF. For the CDR3, the DNA is TGTGCCACCAGCAGAGACGGGACTAGCGGGAGTTACAATGAGCAGTTCTTC.

V gene TRBV9 combines with J gene TRBJ1-2; a weak D match, TRBD1 (5 bases). Germline V gives CDR1 SGDLS, CDR2 YYNGEE. This CDR3 is built from 14 residues. Trimming removed 5 bases from V and 2 bases from J, with 13 bases in between. The DNA for the CDR3 is TGTGCCAGCAGGGGGGGTGACTTGAACTATGGCTACACCTTC. Translation gives CASRGGDLNYGYTF.